A single sample is the source of the 6 T cell receptor beta chains below, sequenced in a study of Ad26.COV2.S vaccination and SARS-CoV-2 variants. Treatment: over 15 received Ad26.COV2.S at low or high dose, single or two shots; several received placebo; per-sample allocation not given. The investigators took samples on day 63 after the first vaccine or placebo injection. Measured with immunoSEQ multiplex PCR; TCRdb has only the in-frame clones, and not every one. The table has fewer than 400,000 clones, approximately 80% seen once. Sequencing was performed on peripheral blood, taken in a trial of Ad26.COV2.S vaccine versus placebo. The receptors stem from a person between 18 and 60 years old who received the Ad26.COV2.S COVID-19 vaccine or a placebo.

The V call is TRBV6-2 or TRBV6-3, the J call TRBJ2-7, with 9 positions matching TRBD1. Per the germline V gene, CDR1 is MNHEY and CDR2 is SVGEGT. CDR3 size: 15 residues. J lost 3 bases, V lost 4 bases, and 7 bases had no gene match. DNA of the CDR3: TGTGCCAGCAGTTCGCGCGGGACAGGGAACTACGAGCAGTACTTC. This sequence encodes CASSSRGTGNYEQYF.

J is TRBJ2-5 and V is TRBV6-5; the match to TRBD1 covers 9 bases. Germline CDR1 reads MNHEY; CDR2 reads SVGAGI. The CDR3 is 14 amino acids. V trimming: 6 bases; J trimming: 5 bases; junction bases outside the gene matches: 7. The CDR3 coding sequence is TGTGCCAGCAGCAACAACAGGGGGCGGGAGACCCAGTACTTC. Its protein is CASSNNRGRETQYF.

The J gene is TRBJ2-7, the V gene TRBV5-6; tentative D call: TRBD1 (6 bases). Per germline, CDR1 SGHDT and CDR2 YYEEEE. Trimming took 4 bases from V and 3 from J, leaving 17 bases between them. CDR3 length equals 15 residues. Written as DNA, the CDR3 is TGTGCCAGCAGCGCCTCGCACAGGGTACTCTACGAGCAGTACTTC. It encodes CASSASHRVLYEQYF. The variable domain in full, completed from reference TRBV5-6 and TRBJ2-7, reads DAGVTQSPTHLIKTRGQQVTLRCSPKSGHDTVSWYQQALGQGPQFIFQYYEEEERQRGNFPDRFSGHQFPNYSSELNVNALLLGDSALYLCASSASHRVLYEQYFGPGTRLTVT.

The gene calls are TRBV28 and TRBJ2-7; tentatively, D is TRBD2 (5 bases). The ends were cut back, 3 bases at V and 3 bases at J, with 15 bases in the middle. The CDR3 extends over 15 amino acids. Per the germline V gene, CDR1 is MDHEN and CDR2 is SYDVKM. Here the CDR3 reads CASSFPYGGGYEQYF. CDR3 nucleotide sequence: TGTGCCAGCAGTTTTCCGTACGGAGGTGGCTACGAGCAGTACTTC.

The chain joins TRBV28 to TRBJ2-4; 11 bases are a match to TRBD2. The J segment lost 4 bases and the V segment lost 4 bases, leaving 0 bases of the junction unmatched. Per the germline V gene, CDR1 is MDHEN and CDR2 is SYDVKM. The length of the CDR3 is 14 residues. CDR3 nucleotide sequence: TGTGCCAGCAGTTCTAGCGGGGGGAAAAACATTCAGTACTTC. Its translation is CASSSSGGKNIQYF.

The V and J genes are TRBV5-5 and TRBJ1-1; unclear D gene. The CDR3 extends over 14 amino acids. V was shortened by 0 bases and J by 2 bases, with 8 bases between the two germline ends. Germline V gives CDR1 SGHKS, CDR2 YYEKEE (reference sequence). DNA for the CDR3: TGTGCCAGCAGCTTGGATTTTTATAACACTGAAGCTTTCTTT. Translation gives CASSLDFYNTEAFF.